This T cell receptor (beta chain) was captured by sequencing in a study of T-cell memory formation after mild COVID-19. Study details: In these data, TCR clusters were largely donor specific.

In the case of this clonotype: Antigen: not known.

TCRdb fed the 5' RACE reads into MiXCR, producing one record per CDR3 protein. The sample contains hundreds of thousands of distinct CDR3 sequences, roughly 15% of which appear only once. General study results and limits: Among contracting clones, CD4+ were mainly CM/EM and CD8+ enriched in EMRA. Whether day 37 second-wave clones are SARS-CoV-2-specific was not confirmed. Cross-reactive memory appears to have joined, as suggested by some responding clones showing up in pre-infection memory.

In germline, CDR1 is MNHEY, CDR2 SVGEGT. This CDR3 region has 18 residues. The V and J ends lost 4 bases and 0 bases, in that order; junction bases with no gene match: 11. The sample taken for sequencing was PBMCs or a T cell subset sorted from them (not recorded which). The rearrangement joins TRBV6-2 or TRBV6-3 to TRBJ2-3, with 9 bases that match TRBD2. The TCR comes from a man between 18 and 29 years old who had mild COVID-19 (a few samples of this study predate the infection). Cell type and time point are not known. The CDR3 loop reads CASSSSLAGSSSTDTQYF. The CDR3 DNA reads as TGTGCCAGCAGTTCTAGTCTAGCGGGGTCGTCTAGCACAGATACGCAGTATTTT.